Shown below are 3 T cell receptor beta chains from a single sample sequenced in a study of monozygotic twins with inflammatory bowel disease. TCRdb re-called the 5' RACE reads and shows each CDR3 protein once, DNA omitted. This listing includes around 450,000 distinct CDR3 sequences. The specimen sequenced was blood. These receptors were collected from a human donor with ulcerative colitis or Crohn's disease, or a healthy co-twin of an affected twin (not recorded which).

The genes are TRBV28 and TRBJ2-7; TCRdb calls TRBD1, which cannot be checked without DNA. CDR3 length: 15 amino acids. Germline V gene data show CDR1 as MDHEN and CDR2 as SYDVKM. The CDR3 sequence: CASTPPGTISYEQYF.

This chain uses TRBV4-2 with TRBJ1-4. The length of the CDR3 is 16 residues. The germline V gene has CDR1 LGHNA and CDR2 YNFKEQ. CDR3 sequence: CAGSQDLGPTNEKLFF.

The V call is TRBV4-2, the J call TRBJ2-1; the D gene TCRdb calls, TRBD1, cannot be checked with no DNA. The length of the CDR3 is 15 residues. Per the germline V gene, CDR1 is LGHNA and CDR2 is YNFKEQ. The CDR3: CASSQDGGAYNEQFF.